These 20 T cell receptor beta chains were sequenced from one sample in a study of T cell changes during pregnancy in multiple sclerosis. Method: immunoSEQ multiplex PCR; TCRdb's copy keeps in-frame clones and lacks some. The table has roughly 110,000 clones, about 90% seen once; the top ten hold about 1.6%. Here the sequenced sample was peripheral blood, taken before pregnancy. The receptors originated from a female donor with multiple sclerosis, enrolled in a pregnancy study.

The chain combines TRBV4-3 with TRBJ1-3; D unclear. The CDR3 runs 13 residues. V lost 0 bases and J 4 bases, leaving 4 bases between the germline ends. Germline CDR1 LGHNA, CDR2 YSLEER. The CDR3 DNA is TGCGCCAGCAGCCAAGATATGGGAAACACCATATATTTT. Translated, it gives CASSQDMGNTIYF.

The genes are TRBV7-6 and TRBJ1-6; D is possibly TRBD1 (6 bases). This CDR3 spans 16 amino acids. From germline, CDR1 is SGHVS and CDR2 FNYEAQ. V was cut by 2 bases and J by 9 bases, with 17 bases left in between. The CDR3 sequence is CASSLRGRGFGSPLHF. The CDR3 nucleotides are TGTGCCAGCAGCTTAAGGGGTAGGGGGTTTGGTTCACCCCTCCACTTT.

This chain uses TRBV7-9 with TRBJ2-3; 9 nucleotides align to TRBD2. This CDR3 comprises 16 residues. Germline V gene sequence: CDR1 SEHNR, CDR2 FQNEAQ (reference sequence). Trimming took 4 bases from V and 4 from J; bases not matched to a gene: 9. The CDR3 loop reads CASSSLAGVESDTQYF. As DNA, the CDR3 is TGTGCCAGCAGCTCGTTAGCGGGGGTTGAGTCAGATACGCAGTATTTT.

The chain couples TRBV10-1 to TRBJ2-1; weak D call: TRBD2 (7 bases). The CDR3 runs 14 residues. Trimming removed 11 bases at V and 0 bases at J, with 14 bases between. Germline V lookup: CDR1 WNHNN, CDR2 SYGVQD (reference sequence). This CDR3 is CASARGGSYNEQFF. CDR3 DNA sequence: TGCGCCTCCGCGAGGGGGGGCTCCTACAATGAGCAGTTCTTC.

Only a few counts were recorded for this clone. The V call is TRBV18, the J call TRBJ1-3; D is possibly TRBD1 (6 bases). V shed 4 bases and J shed 1 base, with 11 bases lying between them. CDR1 KGHSH and CDR2 LQKENI come from the germline V gene. The CDR3 is made up of 15 amino acids. The CDR3 reads CASSLDRPSGNTIYF. In nucleotides, the CDR3 is TGTGCCAGCTCACTTGACAGGCCATCTGGAAACACCATATATTTT.

This chain uses TRBV2 with TRBJ1-1; possibly TRBD1 for D (5 bases). CDR3 length equals 16 residues. The germline V gene has CDR1 SNHLY and CDR2 FYNNEI. V was cut by 5 bases and J by 6 bases, with 22 bases left in between. CDR3: CASSPFPPGRGAEAFF. For the CDR3, the DNA is TGTGCCAGCAGTCCTTTTCCCCCAGGGCGGGGGGCTGAAGCTTTCTTT.

The V gene is TRBV7-2, the J gene TRBJ1-3; tentatively, D is TRBD1 (5 bases). Per germline, CDR1 SGHTA and CDR2 FQGNSA. The CDR3 covers 15 residues. V lost 2 bases to trimming and J lost 4 bases, with 12 bases between them. CDR3 nucleotides: TGTGCCAGCAGCTTAAGGGACTCCTCGGGAAACACCATATATTTT. This gives the protein CASSLRDSSGNTIYF.

This clone turned up a few times. The chain joins TRBV30 to TRBJ2-7; D is uncertain. CDR1 GTSNPN and CDR2 SVGIG come from the germline V gene (reference sequence). V shed 2 bases and J shed 5 bases, with 13 bases lying between them. The CDR3 spans 13 residues. CDR3 coding DNA: TGTGCCTGGAGTTCTCCCCCGCGGAACGAGCAGTACTTC. Translated: CAWSSPPRNEQYF. Together with reference TRBV30 and TRBJ2-7, the CDR3 gives the full variable domain: SQTIHQWPATLVQPVGSPLSLECTVEGTSNPNLYWYRQAAGRGLQLLFYSVGIGQISSEVPQNLSASRPQDRQFILSSKKLLLSDSGFYLCAWSSPPRNEQYFGPGTRLTVT.

CDR3 in amino acids: CASRAGTNTEAFF. In DNA form, the CDR3 reads TGTGCCAGCAGAGCAGGTACGAACACTGAAGCTTTCTTT. This chain joins TRBV28 and TRBJ1-1; D uncertain. V shed 6 bases and J shed 1 base, with 9 bases lying between them. In germline, CDR1 is MDHEN, CDR2 SYDVKM. This CDR3 has 13 amino acids.

The chain combines TRBV6-5 with TRBJ1-2; the match to TRBD1 covers 9 bases. With 4 bases clipped from V and 7 bases from J, the junction kept 10 bases outside the gene matches. The germline V gene has CDR1 MNHEY and CDR2 SVGAGI. The CDR3 loop spans 15 amino acids. The CDR3 loop is CASSSTGGGFFGYTF. Written as DNA, the CDR3 is TGTGCCAGCAGTTCTACAGGGGGCGGATTCTTTGGCTACACCTTC.

The gene calls are TRBV6-1 and TRBJ2-7; the D gene is possibly TRBD1 (6 bases). With 3 bases removed from V and 2 bases from J, the gap between germline ends came to 14 bases. Germline CDR1 is MNHNS and CDR2 is SASEGT. This CDR3 region has 15 residues. CDR3 sequence: CASSEGRGRTYEQYF. The CDR3, as DNA: TGTGCCAGCAGTGAGGGCAGGGGCAGGACCTACGAGCAGTACTTC.

The chain links TRBV6-1 to TRBJ2-7, with a weak D call TRBD2 (7 bases). Germline V gene data show CDR1 as MNHNS and CDR2 as SASEGT. The CDR3 spans 14 residues. With 4 bases removed from V and 2 bases from J, the gap between germline ends came to 12 bases. CDR3 bases: TGTGCCAGCAGTGGGCGGGGGCTAGCCTACGAGCAGTACTTC. The encoded protein is CASSGRGLAYEQYF.

With respect to this clone: Mismatch with germline at one junction end may stem from a read error. The V call is TRBV28, the J call TRBJ2-7; TRBD1 aligns across 8 bases. This CDR3 has 14 residues. Germline V gene sequence: CDR1 MDHEN, CDR2 SYDVKM. CDR3 sequence reads: CASSSGQVGAVGHF. Here the CDR3 DNA reads TGTGCCAGCAGTTCGGGACAGGTGGGGGCGGTGGGGCACTTC.

This clone was detected once. The chain employs TRBV7-2 and TRBJ2-3; possibly TRBD2 for D (7 bases). Trimming stripped 5 bases from V and 0 bases from J, with 12 bases between. Germline V CDR1 and CDR2: SGHTA, FQGNSA. CDR3 size: 15 residues. In DNA form, the CDR3 reads TGTGCCAGCAGCGGGAGCGGGACAAGCACAGATACGCAGTATTTT. Translating gives CASSGSGTSTDTQYF.

The chain links TRBV6-1 to TRBJ1-6; D possibly corresponds to TRBD1 (5 bases). This CDR3 comprises 12 residues. Germline V gives CDR1 MNHNS, CDR2 SASEGT. The germline V and J ends were trimmed by 5 bases and 11 bases, with 10 bases remaining between them. CDR3 residues: CASSPGSTPLHF. Here the CDR3 DNA reads TGTGCCAGCAGTCCAGGGTCAACACCCCTCCACTTT.

V usage is TRBV28 and J usage is TRBJ1-6, with 8 nucleotides matching TRBD1. This CDR3 has 15 amino acids. The germline gives CDR1 MDHEN, CDR2 SYDVKM. Trimming at V came to 5 bases and at J to 9 bases, leaving 9 bases not matched to a gene. In DNA, the CDR3 is TGTGCCAGCAGTCCCCGAGGACAGGGCATTTCACCCCTCCACTTT. It specifies CASSPRGQGISPLHF.

The chain carries TRBV11-2 and TRBJ2-2; D unclear. The V gene lost 5 bases and the J gene lost 3 bases, with 10 bases spanning the gap. Per the germline V gene, CDR1 is SGHAT and CDR2 is FQNNGV. The CDR3 loop spans 14 amino acids. The CDR3 DNA follows: TGTGCCAGCAGCCCTTCTCAGTACACCGGGGAGCTGTTTTTT. Amino acid sequence: CASSPSQYTGELFF.

The rearrangement uses TRBV27 and TRBJ1-4; 7 bases fit TRBD1. Looked up from germline, CDR1 is MNHEY and CDR2 is SMNVEV (reference sequence). The length of the CDR3 is 15 residues. After removal of 5 bases from V and 8 bases from J, the junction contained 11 bases not matched to a gene. CDR3 residues: CASSVTGKVGEKLFF. Written as DNA, the CDR3 is TGTGCCAGCAGTGTGACAGGGAAGGTGGGGGAAAAACTGTTTTTT.

This chain joins TRBV27 and TRBJ2-7, with D possibly TRBD1 on 6 matching bases. Germline CDR1 and CDR2: MNHEY and SMNVEV (reference sequence). The CDR3 sequence is 15 residues long. Trimming shortened V by 4 bases and J by 4 bases, and 17 bases separated the two germline ends. The CDR3 DNA is TGTGCCAGCAGTTCCGCAGGGGTTCCCCTTTACGAGCAGTACTTC. Residues: CASSSAGVPLYEQYF.

The J gene is TRBJ1-5, the V gene TRBV6-5; 9 bases are a match to TRBD1. Germline CDR1 is MNHEY and CDR2 is SVGAGI. The V gene end was trimmed by 0 bases and the J gene end by 5 bases; junction bases not matched to a gene: 2. The CDR3 length is 15 residues. CDR3 protein: CASSYSTGGDQPQHF. DNA for the CDR3: TGTGCCAGCAGTTACTCAACAGGGGGCGATCAGCCCCAGCATTTT.